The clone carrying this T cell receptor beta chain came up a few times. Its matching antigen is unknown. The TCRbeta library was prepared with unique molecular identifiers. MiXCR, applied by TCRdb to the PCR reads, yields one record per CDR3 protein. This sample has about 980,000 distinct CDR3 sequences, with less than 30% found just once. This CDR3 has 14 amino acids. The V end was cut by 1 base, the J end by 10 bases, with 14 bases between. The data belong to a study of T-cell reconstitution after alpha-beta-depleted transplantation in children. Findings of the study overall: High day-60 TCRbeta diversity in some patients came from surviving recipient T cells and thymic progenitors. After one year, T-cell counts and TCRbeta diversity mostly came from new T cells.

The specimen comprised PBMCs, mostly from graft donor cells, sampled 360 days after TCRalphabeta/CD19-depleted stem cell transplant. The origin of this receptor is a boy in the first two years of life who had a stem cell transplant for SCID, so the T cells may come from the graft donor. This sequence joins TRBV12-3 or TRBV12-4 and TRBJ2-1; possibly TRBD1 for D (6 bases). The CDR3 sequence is CASSLGTAGVEQFF. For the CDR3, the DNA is TGTGCCAGCAGTTTAGGGACCGCAGGGGTAGAGCAGTTCTTC.